This T cell receptor (beta chain) was identified in a study of blood T cell repertoires in COVID-19. Looking at the study overall: The United States, Italy and Spain provided the acute and convalescent COVID-19 samples. Sample material is recorded as cDNA or gDNA derived from T cells, B-cell-depleted T cells, or PBMCs.

Under the authors' procedure: Quantification of nucleated cells was approximated via reference gene primer amplification. Repertoires were generated with immunoSEQ multiplex PCR, while TCRdb's copy carries only in-frame clones and drops some. Clonal size and the V and J genes are those of that table, whereas D and trimming came from the DNA. The table lists 150,000 to 200,000 clones, approximately 85% of them singletons, with roughly 9.2% in the top ten. CDR1 and CDR2 (germline): SEHNR, FQNEAQ (reference sequence). This CDR3 is built from 12 residues. Trimming removed 5 bases at V and 8 bases at J, with 10 bases between.

The sequenced sample was peripheral blood. The chain combines TRBV7-9 with TRBJ1-3; no firm D call. The receptor comes from a woman of 80 years or more with acute or convalescent COVID-19. DNA of the CDR3: TGTGCCAGCAGCCGCGGGGATCACACCATATATTTT. Its translation: CASSRGDHTIYF.